These 18 T cell receptor beta chains originate from one sample sequenced in a study of blood T cell repertoires in COVID-19. The assay was immunoSEQ multiplex PCR, and TCRdb's table has in-frame clones only and misses some. The sample has approximately 400,000 clones, 75% to 90% seen once. Specimen: PBMCs or T cells enriched from blood (not recorded which). The receptors were sampled from a woman between 45 and 65 years old who had recovered from COVID-19.

This chain connects TRBV13 to TRBJ2-3; 16 bases align to TRBD2. This CDR3 has 17 amino acids. With V trimmed by 2 bases and J by 4 bases, 3 bases remained unmatched. The germline CDR1 and CDR2 sequences are PRHDT and FYEKMQ (reference sequence). CDR3: CASSLYGTSGGADTQYF. The CDR3 DNA follows: TGTGCCAGCAGCTTATATGGGACTAGCGGGGGGGCAGATACGCAGTATTTT.

This sequence joins TRBV5-1 and TRBJ1-2, with D possibly being TRBD1 (5 bases). CDR1 SGHRS and CDR2 YFSETQ come from the germline V gene. The V end was cut by 3 bases, the J end by 6 bases, with 18 bases between. This CDR3 has 15 residues. CDR3 amino acids: CASSWGSFFGDGYTF. In DNA, the CDR3 is TGCGCCAGCAGCTGGGGCAGTTTCTTTGGGGATGGCTACACCTTC.

Notes on this clone: This sample includes further DNA sequences coding for the same CDR3. The V gene is TRBV6-5, the J gene TRBJ1-2, with 8 bases lining up with TRBD1. Unmatched junction bases numbered 2, after V lost 4 bases and J lost 7 bases. This CDR3 spans 12 amino acids. Germline CDR1 MNHEY, CDR2 SVGAGI. The CDR3 protein is CASSSGGRGYTF. The CDR3 region has the DNA TGTGCCAGCAGTTCAGGGGGCCGTGGCTACACCTTC.

This chain links TRBV5-5 with TRBJ1-2; the D gene is possibly TRBD1 (6 bases). V shed 1 base and J shed 8 bases, with 18 bases lying between them. The CDR3 covers 15 residues. Germline V CDR1 and CDR2: SGHKS, YYEKEE (reference sequence). CDR3 loop: CASSLSIRTARGYTF. The CDR3, as DNA: TGTGCCAGCAGCTTGAGTATTCGGACAGCCCGCGGCTACACCTTC. Looking up the rest from reference TRBV5-5 and TRBJ1-2 gives the full variable domain: DAGVTQSPTHLIKTRGQQVTLRCSPISGHKSVSWYQQVLGQGPQFIFQYYEKEERGRGNFPDRFSARQFPNYSSELNVNALLLGDSALYLCASSLSIRTARGYTFGSGTRLTVV.

The chain is built from TRBV5-5 and TRBJ1-2, with 8 bases that match TRBD1. CDR3 size: 14 residues. Trimming at V came to 1 base and at J to 7 bases, leaving 6 bases not matched to a gene. In germline, CDR1 is SGHKS, CDR2 YYEKEE (reference sequence). The CDR3 nucleotides are TGTGCCAGCAGCTTGTCACCAGGGGGCGGTGGCTACACCTTC. Amino acids: CASSLSPGGGGYTF.

The rearrangement links TRBV6-1 to TRBJ1-2, with TRBD1 matching over 8 bases. The CDR3 is 14 residues long. V lost 3 bases to trimming and J lost 7 bases; unmatched junction nucleotides: 7. Germline V gene lookup returns CDR1 MNHNS and CDR2 SASEGT. CDR3 in amino acids: CASSDGQGMGGYTF. Written as DNA, the CDR3 is TGTGCCAGCAGTGACGGACAGGGAATGGGTGGCTACACCTTC.

CDR3 amino acids: CASSLSGQGLEKLFF. The CDR3 DNA follows: TGCGCCAGCAGCTTGTCGGGGCAGGGGCTGGAAAAACTGTTTTTT. The V call is TRBV5-1, the J call TRBJ1-4, with TRBD1 as a possible D gene (6 bases). The CDR3 consists of 15 residues. Trimming stripped 1 base from V and 8 bases from J, with 15 bases between. Germline-derived CDR1 and CDR2 are SGHRS and YFSETQ.

V usage is TRBV28 and J usage is TRBJ2-1; D perhaps matches TRBD2 (6 bases). The germline V gene encodes CDR1 MDHEN and CDR2 SYDVKM. This CDR3 contains 13 residues. V was trimmed by 6 bases and J by 8 bases, leaving 14 bases between them. The CDR3 coding sequence is TGTGCCAGCAGCCGGGACTTCCTCGATGAGCAGTTCTTC. It yields the protein CASSRDFLDEQFF.

This rearrangement joins TRBV25-1 to TRBJ1-2, with 7 bases lining up with TRBD1. Unmatched junction bases numbered 10, after V lost 3 bases and J lost 6 bases. The CDR3 totals 15 residues. In germline, CDR1 is MGHDK, CDR2 SYGVNS. The CDR3 DNA follows: TGTGCCAGCAGTGAGCATGGGGAACAGGGGAATGGCTACACCTTC. Residues: CASSEHGEQGNGYTF.

This clone was seen a handful of times. The chain is built from TRBV18 and TRBJ1-5; D is undetermined. Germline V CDR1 and CDR2: KGHSH, LQKENI. Trimming shortened V by 4 bases and J by 7 bases, and 8 bases separated the two germline ends. This CDR3 comprises 12 residues. As DNA, the CDR3 is TGTGCCAGCTCACGCGGAGGACAGCCCCAGCATTTT. This sequence encodes CASSRGGQPQHF. The variable domain in full, with the rest retrieved from reference TRBV18 and TRBJ1-5, is NAGVMQNPRHLVRRRGQEARLRCSPMKGHSHVYWYRQLPEEGLKFMVYLQKENIIDESGMPKERFSAEFPKEGPSILRIQQVVRGDSAAYFCASSRGGQPQHFGDGTRLSIL.

V and J are TRBV27 and TRBJ2-1; the D gene is possibly TRBD2 (6 bases). The V gene's germline CDR1 is MNHEY and CDR2 SMNVEV (reference sequence). The CDR3 contains 12 residues. V was cut by 5 bases and J by 8 bases, with 10 bases left in between. CDR3 sequence reads: CASSRRGDEQFF. In DNA form, the CDR3 reads TGTGCCAGCAGTAGGCGGGGCGATGAGCAGTTCTTC.

The V call is TRBV5-6, the J call TRBJ1-2, with TRBD1 identical over 8 bases. Germline trimming cut 4 bases from V and 4 bases from J; bases unmatched to any gene: 9. The CDR3 contains 15 residues. The V gene's germline CDR1 is SGHDT and CDR2 YYEEEE. DNA of the CDR3: TGTGCCAGCAGCCCCCCGGCAGGGGGCGTCTATGGCTACACCTTC. This sequence encodes CASSPPAGGVYGYTF.

The V call is TRBV11-2, the J call TRBJ2-7; the D gene is possibly TRBD1 (6 bases). Between the trimmed V and J ends, which lost 3 bases and 0 bases, there was a span of 12 bases. Germline CDR1 and CDR2: SGHAT and FQNNGV. This CDR3 has 15 residues. CDR3 sequence: CASSFAQGGSYEQYF. The CDR3 DNA reads TGTGCCAGCAGCTTTGCACAGGGTGGCTCCTACGAGCAGTACTTC.

This chain links TRBV4-1 with TRBJ1-2; D gene ambiguous. Per germline, CDR1 MGHRA and CDR2 YSYEKL. CDR3 size: 15 residues. V lost 4 bases and J lost 4, with 16 bases in between. CDR3 sequence: CASSLSSHRFYGYTF. The CDR3 DNA reads as TGCGCCAGCAGCCTTTCTTCCCATCGGTTCTATGGCTACACCTTC.

V and J are TRBV4-2 and TRBJ2-7; the match to TRBD2 covers 11 bases. The CDR3 is 18 amino acids. V lost 1 base and J lost 4; bases outside the gene matches: 12. Germline CDR1 LGHNA, CDR2 YNFKEQ. The DNA of the CDR3 is TGTGCCAGCAGCCAAGCCGGAGCTAATAGCGGGAGGGCTTACGAGCAGTACTTC. Encoded protein: CASSQAGANSGRAYEQYF.

The chain is built from TRBV7-2 and TRBJ2-7; 14 nucleotides align to TRBD2. The germline gives CDR1 SGHTA, CDR2 FQGNSA. V lost 4 bases and J lost 4; bases outside the gene matches: 3. The CDR3 is made up of 15 amino acids. The CDR3 region has the DNA TGTGCCAGCAGCTCCGGGACTAGCGGGGGTTACGAGCAGTACTTC. This translates into CASSSGTSGGYEQYF.

This clone was counted only a few times. This chain links TRBV6-8 with TRBJ2-1; the match to TRBD2 covers 7 bases. The CDR3 length is 15 residues. V shed 2 bases and J 2 bases; nucleotides not matched to a gene: 3. CDR1 is MNHGY and CDR2 is SAAAGT in the germline V gene. CDR3 DNA: TGTGCCAGCAGTTACCGGGGGGACCCCTACAATGAGCAGTTCTTC. Protein product: CASSYRGDPYNEQFF.

This clone was seen a single time. The V call is TRBV4-1, the J call TRBJ1-2; TRBD1 is a possible D gene (6 bases). Germline loops: CDR1 MGHRA, CDR2 YSYEKL. The CDR3 extends over 14 amino acids. Trimming cost V 3 bases and J 2 bases, with 10 bases left between them. The CDR3 here is CASSQIGQNYGYTF. The CDR3 DNA reads as TGCGCCAGCAGCCAGATAGGACAGAACTATGGCTACACCTTC.